Below, one T cell receptor beta chain is given with its context. This record belongs to a study of blood T cell repertoires in COVID-19. Measured with immunoSEQ multiplex PCR; TCRdb has only the in-frame clones, and not every one. Of some 190,000 clones in the sample, roughly 80% are singletons; the top ten hold approximately 3%. CDR3 size: 18 residues. V shed 4 bases, J shed 0 bases, and the junction held 9 bases outside the gene matches. Germline loops: CDR1 SGHNT, CDR2 YYREEE (reference sequence). Clinical history as reported by participants underpinned cohort assignment. The TCR comes from a woman aged 25 to 39 who had recovered from COVID-19. V and J are TRBV5-4 and TRBJ2-1; 11 bases are a match to TRBD2. Material for sequencing was PBMCs or T cells enriched from blood (not recorded which). CDR3 sequence: CASSPGLAGGLSYNEQFF. The CDR3 DNA reads as TGTGCCAGCAGCCCCGGGCTAGCGGGGGGACTCTCCTACAATGAGCAGTTCTTC.